The sequence of this T cell receptor (beta chain) was determined in a study of T cells expressing NK-cell markers. As regards this clonotype: Its specificity is not known.

Germline loops: CDR1 SGHRS, CDR2 YFSETQ. CDR3 size: 15 residues. Study observations and caveats: No clear determination of HCMV specificity was made for expanded NKG2C+ T cell clones. These clonotypes, the leaders elsewhere, also led the CD3+CD56-NKG2C+ fraction in a handful of donors.

UMIs were included in TCR beta cDNA generated by 5'RACE template switching. TCRdb re-called the 5' RACE reads and gives one entry per CDR3 protein, without DNA. In total, the table holds approximately 150,000 distinct CDR3 sequences. This clonotype originated in a woman between 18 and 69 years old in good health. Sequencing input: blood T cells: a sorted CD56 or NKG2C T cell subset, CD4+ or CD8+ T cells, or bulk PBMC T cells (not recorded which). This sequence joins TRBV5-1 and TRBJ2-7; TCRdb names TRBD2, which stays unverified in the absence of DNA. The CDR3 region is CASSPGTSLLYEQYF.